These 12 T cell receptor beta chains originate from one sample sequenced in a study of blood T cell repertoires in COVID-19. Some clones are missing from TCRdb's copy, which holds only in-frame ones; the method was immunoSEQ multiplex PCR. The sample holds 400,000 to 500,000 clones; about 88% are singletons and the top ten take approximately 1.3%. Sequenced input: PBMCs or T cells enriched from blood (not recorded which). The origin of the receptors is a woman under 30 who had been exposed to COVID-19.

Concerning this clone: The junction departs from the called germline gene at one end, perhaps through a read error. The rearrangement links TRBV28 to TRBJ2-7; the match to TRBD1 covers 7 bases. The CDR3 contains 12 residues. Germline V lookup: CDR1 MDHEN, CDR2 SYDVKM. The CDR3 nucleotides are TGTGCCGGCAGTATCAACAGGGGCGAGCAGTACTTC. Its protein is CAGSINRGEQYF.

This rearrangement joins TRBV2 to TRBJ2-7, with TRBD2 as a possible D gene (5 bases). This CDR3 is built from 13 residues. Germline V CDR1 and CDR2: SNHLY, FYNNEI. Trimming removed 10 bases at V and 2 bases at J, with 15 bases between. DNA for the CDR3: TGTGCCAACAAGAGGGAACAACCCTACGAGCAGTACTTC. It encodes CANKREQPYEQYF.

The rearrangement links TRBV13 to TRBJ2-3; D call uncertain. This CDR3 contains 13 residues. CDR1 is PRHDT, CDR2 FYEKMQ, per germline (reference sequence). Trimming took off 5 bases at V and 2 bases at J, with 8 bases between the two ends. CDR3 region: CASSLPITDTQYF. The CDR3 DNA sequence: TGTGCCAGCAGCCTACCCATCACAGATACGCAGTATTTT.

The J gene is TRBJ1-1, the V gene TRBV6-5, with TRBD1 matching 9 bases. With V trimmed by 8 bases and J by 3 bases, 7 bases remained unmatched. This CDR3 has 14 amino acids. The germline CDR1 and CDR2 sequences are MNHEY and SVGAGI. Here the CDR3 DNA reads TGTGCCAGCGGCGAAACAGGGGGCTACACTGAAGCTTTCTTT. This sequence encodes CASGETGGYTEAFF.

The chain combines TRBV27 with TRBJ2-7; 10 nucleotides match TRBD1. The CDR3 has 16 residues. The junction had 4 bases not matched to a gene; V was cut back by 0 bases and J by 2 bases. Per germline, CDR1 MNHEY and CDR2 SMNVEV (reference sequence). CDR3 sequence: CASSLSTGGVPYEQYF. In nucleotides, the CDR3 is TGTGCCAGCAGTTTATCGACAGGGGGCGTCCCCTACGAGCAGTACTTC.

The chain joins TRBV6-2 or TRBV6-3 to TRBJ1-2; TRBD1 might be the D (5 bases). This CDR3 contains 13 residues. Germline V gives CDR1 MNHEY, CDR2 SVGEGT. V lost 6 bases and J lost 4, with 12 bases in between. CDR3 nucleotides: TGTGCCAGCAGCCCTGGCAGGGCCTATGGCTACACCTTC. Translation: CASSPGRAYGYTF.

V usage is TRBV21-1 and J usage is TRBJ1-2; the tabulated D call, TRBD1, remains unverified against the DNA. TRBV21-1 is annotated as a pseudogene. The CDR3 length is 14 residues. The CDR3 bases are TGTGCCAGCAGCAAAGCGAACAGGTTTGGAGGCTACACCTTC. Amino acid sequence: CASSKANRFGGYTF.

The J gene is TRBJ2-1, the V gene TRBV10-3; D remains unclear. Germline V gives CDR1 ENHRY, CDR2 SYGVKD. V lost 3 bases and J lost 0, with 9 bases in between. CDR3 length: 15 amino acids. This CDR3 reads CAISDHPSSYNEQFF. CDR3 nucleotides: TGTGCCATCAGTGACCACCCGAGCTCCTACAATGAGCAGTTCTTC.

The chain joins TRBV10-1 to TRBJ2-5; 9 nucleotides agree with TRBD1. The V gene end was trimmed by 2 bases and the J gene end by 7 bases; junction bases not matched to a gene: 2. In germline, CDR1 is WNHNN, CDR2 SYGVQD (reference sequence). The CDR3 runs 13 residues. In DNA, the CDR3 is TGCGCCAGCAGTGAGGGGGGACAGGGGACCCAGTACTTC. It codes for CASSEGGQGTQYF.

The CDR3 region is CASSEFGKETQYF. In nucleotides, the CDR3 is TGTGCCAGCAGTGAATTCGGTAAAGAGACCCAGTACTTC. The chain joins TRBV25-1 to TRBJ2-5, with D uncertain. Trimming stripped 1 base from V and 3 bases from J, with 6 bases between. The germline CDR1 and CDR2 sequences are MGHDK and SYGVNS. The CDR3 totals 13 residues.

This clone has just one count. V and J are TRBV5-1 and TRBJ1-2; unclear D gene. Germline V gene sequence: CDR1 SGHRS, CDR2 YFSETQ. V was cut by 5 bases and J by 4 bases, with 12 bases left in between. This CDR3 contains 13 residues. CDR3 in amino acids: CASRLTSIYGYTF. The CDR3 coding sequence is TGCGCCAGCAGGTTGACATCGATCTATGGCTACACCTTC.

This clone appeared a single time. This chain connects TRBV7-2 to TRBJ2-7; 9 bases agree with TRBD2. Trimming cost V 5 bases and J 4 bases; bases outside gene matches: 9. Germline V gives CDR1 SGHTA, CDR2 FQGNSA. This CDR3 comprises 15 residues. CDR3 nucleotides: TGTGCCAGCAGCCTCGGAGCGGGGGGCTATTACGAGCAGTACTTC. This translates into CASSLGAGGYYEQYF. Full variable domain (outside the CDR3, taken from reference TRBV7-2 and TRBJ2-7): GAGVSQSPSNKVTEKGKDVELRCDPISGHTALYWYRQSLGQGLEFLIYFQGNSAPDKSGLPSDRFSAERTGGSVSTLTIQRTQQEDSAVYLCASSLGAGGYYEQYFGPGTRLTVT.